The clone carrying this T cell receptor beta chain has ten or more counts. Its antigen is undetermined. These data originate in a study of spatial heterogeneity in lung cancer. On the study more broadly: Alpha-chain sequences were consistently detected less often than beta-chain sequences. Whole-study findings and limits: Resection saw ubiquitous expanded tumor TCRs appear in blood more than follow-up did.

TCR cDNA molecules each had a unique molecular identifier. MiXCR was run by TCRdb on the 5' RACE reads, yielding one entry per CDR3 protein. This sample has fewer than 50,000 distinct CDR3 sequences, with 10% to 13% found just once. The germline gives CDR1 SSHAT, CDR2 FNYEAQ (reference sequence). The CDR3 spans 14 residues. V was shortened by 4 bases and J by 5 bases, with 14 bases between the two germline ends. Time point defined: blood at routine non-recurrence follow-up after resection. Frozen PBMC, nontumor lung or tumor provided whole RNA, which was sequenced unsorted. This TCR was sampled from a female donor with early-stage non-small cell lung cancer. V usage is TRBV7-7 and J usage is TRBJ2-5, with D perhaps being TRBD1 or TRBD2 (5 bases each). The material sequenced was PBMCs, taken at follow-up. The CDR3 loop reads CASSSPRDGETQYF. In DNA form, the CDR3 reads TGTGCCAGCAGCTCCCCCCGGGACGGCGAGACCCAGTACTTC.